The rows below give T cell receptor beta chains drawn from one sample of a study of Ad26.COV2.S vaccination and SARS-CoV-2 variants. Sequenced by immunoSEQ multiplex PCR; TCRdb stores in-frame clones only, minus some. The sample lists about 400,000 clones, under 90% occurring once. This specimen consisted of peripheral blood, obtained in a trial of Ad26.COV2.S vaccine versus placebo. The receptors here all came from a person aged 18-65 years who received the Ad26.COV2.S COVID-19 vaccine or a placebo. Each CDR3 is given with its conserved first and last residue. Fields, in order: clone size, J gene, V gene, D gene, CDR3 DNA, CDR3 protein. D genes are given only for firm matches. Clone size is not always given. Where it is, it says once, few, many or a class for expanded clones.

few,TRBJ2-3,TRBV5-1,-,TGCGCCAGCAGAGGTAGCGGAGCCCTCACAGATACGCAGTATTTT,CASRGSGALTDTQYF
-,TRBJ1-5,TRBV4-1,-,TGCGCCAGCAGCCAAGAATTGCAGTTTTATCAGCCCCAGCATTTT,CASSQELQFYQPQHF
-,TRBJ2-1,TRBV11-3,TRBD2,TGTGCCAGCAGCCCCCATGGGACGGGGGGAGACAATGAGCAGTTCTTC,CASSPHGTGGDNEQFF
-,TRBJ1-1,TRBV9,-,TGTGCCAGCAGCACCCAAGGGTCCACTGAAGCTTTCTTT,CASSTQGSTEAFF
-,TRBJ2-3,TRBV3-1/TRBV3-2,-,TGTGCCAGCAGCCAAGACTCGGCCCGATTGGATACGCAGTATTTT,CASSQDSARLDTQYF
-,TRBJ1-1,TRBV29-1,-,TGCAGCGTGCTGGGGGGGGGTACTGAAGCTTTCTTT,CSVLGGGTEAFF
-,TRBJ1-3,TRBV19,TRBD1,TGTGCCAGTAGACAGGGGGTCTCTGGAAACACCATATATTTT,CASRQGVSGNTIYF
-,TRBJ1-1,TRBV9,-,TGTGCCAGCAGGGGGTCCAACACTGAAGCTTTCTTT,CASRGSNTEAFF
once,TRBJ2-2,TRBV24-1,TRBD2,TGTGCCACCAAGGGACTAGCGGGAGAGGCCGGGGAGCTGTTTTTT,CATKGLAGEAGELFF
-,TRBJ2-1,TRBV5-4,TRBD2,TGTGCCAGCAGCTTTGGACTAGCGGGCTACAATGAGCAGTTCTTC,CASSFGLAGYNEQFF
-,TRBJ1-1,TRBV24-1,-,TGTGCCACCAGTGACCCGGGAAAGACGATTAGGGAAGCTTTCTTT,CATSDPGKTIREAFF
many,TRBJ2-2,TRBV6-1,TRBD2,TGTGCCAGCAGTGAAACTAGCGGGAGCACCGGGGAGCTGTTTTTT,CASSETSGSTGELFF
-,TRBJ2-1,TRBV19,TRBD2,TGTGCCAGTAGTCTCCGGGGGGGGGCATACAATGAGCAGTTCTTC,CASSLRGGAYNEQFF
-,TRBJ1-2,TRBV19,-,TGTGCCAGTAGTTTCCGGGAGGCTAACTATGGCTACACCTTC,CASSFREANYGYTF
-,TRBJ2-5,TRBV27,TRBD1,TGTGCCAGCAGTTTAAGGGACAGGGGGGAGGAGACCCAGTACTTC,CASSLRDRGEETQYF
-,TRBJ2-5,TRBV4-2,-,TGTGCCAGCAGCCAAAAAAGAGGGTATCAAGAGACCCAGTACTTC,CASSQKRGYQETQYF
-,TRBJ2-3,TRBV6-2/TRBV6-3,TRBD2,TGTGCCAGCAGTACTCCGGGACTAGCGGCCTCTAGCACAGATACGCAGTATTTT,CASSTPGLAASSTDTQYF
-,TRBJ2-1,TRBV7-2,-,TGTGCCAGCAGCCTGGGTGTAGGGGGCAATGAGCAGTTCTTC,CASSLGVGGNEQFF
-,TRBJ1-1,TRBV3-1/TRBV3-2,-,TGTGCCAGCAGCCAGGGGACTGGGAACACTGAAGCTTTCTTT,CASSQGTGNTEAFF
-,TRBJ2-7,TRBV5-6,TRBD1,TGTGCCAGCAGCCGGAAAGGGGGCGCAAGGAACGAGCAGTACTTC,CASSRKGGARNEQYF
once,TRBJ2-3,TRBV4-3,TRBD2,TGCGCCAGCAGCCAAGAAAGTACGGGGGGGACAGATACGCAGTATTTT,CASSQESTGGTDTQYF
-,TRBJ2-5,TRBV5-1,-,TGCGCCAGCAGCTTGGACCCGTCGACACCCCACTTC,CASSLDPSTPHF
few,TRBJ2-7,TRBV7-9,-,TGTGCCAGCAGCTTAAATGCGGGGAAGTCGGCCTACGAGCAGTACTTC,CASSLNAGKSAYEQYF
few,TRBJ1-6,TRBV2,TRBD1,TGTGCCAGCAGGAGGGACAGTGTGAGCTCACCCCTCCACTTT,CASRRDSVSSPLHF
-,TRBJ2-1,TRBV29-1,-,TGCAGCGTTGTCGAGCGAGTGAGGACGGCGCAGTTCTTC,CSVVERVRTAQFF